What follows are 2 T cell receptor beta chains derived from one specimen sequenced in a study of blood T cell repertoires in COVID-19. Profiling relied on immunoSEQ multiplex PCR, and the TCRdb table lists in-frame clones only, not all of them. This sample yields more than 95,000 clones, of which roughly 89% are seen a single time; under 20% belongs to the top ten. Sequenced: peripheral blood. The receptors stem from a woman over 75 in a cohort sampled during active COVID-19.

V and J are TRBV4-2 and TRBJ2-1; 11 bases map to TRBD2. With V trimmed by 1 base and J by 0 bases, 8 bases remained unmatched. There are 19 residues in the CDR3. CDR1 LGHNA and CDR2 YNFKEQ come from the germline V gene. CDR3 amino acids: CASSQGVAGGLSSYNEQFF. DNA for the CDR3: TGTGCCAGCAGCCAAGGAGTAGCGGGAGGGCTGAGCTCCTACAATGAGCAGTTCTTC.

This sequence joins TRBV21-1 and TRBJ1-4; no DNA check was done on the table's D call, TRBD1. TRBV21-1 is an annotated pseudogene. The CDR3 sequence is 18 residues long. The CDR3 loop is CASSKGGTGGLGGEKLFF. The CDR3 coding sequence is TGTGCCAGCAGCAAAGGGGGGACAGGGGGCCTGGGAGGGGAAAAACTGTTTTTT.